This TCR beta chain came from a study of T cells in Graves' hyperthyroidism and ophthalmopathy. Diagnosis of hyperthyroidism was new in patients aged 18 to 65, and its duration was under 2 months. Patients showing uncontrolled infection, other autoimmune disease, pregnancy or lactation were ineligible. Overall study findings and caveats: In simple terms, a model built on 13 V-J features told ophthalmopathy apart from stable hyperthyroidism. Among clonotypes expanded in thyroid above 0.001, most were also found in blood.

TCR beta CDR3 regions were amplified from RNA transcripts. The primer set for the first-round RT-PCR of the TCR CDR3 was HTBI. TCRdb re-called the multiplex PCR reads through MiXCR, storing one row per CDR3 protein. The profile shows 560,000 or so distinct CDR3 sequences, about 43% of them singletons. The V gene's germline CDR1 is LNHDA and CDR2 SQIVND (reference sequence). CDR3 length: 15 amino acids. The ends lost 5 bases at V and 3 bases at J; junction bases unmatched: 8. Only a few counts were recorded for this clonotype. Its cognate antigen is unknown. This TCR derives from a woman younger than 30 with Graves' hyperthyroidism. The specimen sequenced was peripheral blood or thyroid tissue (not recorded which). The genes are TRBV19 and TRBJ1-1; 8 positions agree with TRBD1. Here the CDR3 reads CASSFGQGRDTEAFF. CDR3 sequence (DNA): TGTGCCAGTAGTTTTGGACAGGGACGGGACACTGAAGCTTTCTTT.